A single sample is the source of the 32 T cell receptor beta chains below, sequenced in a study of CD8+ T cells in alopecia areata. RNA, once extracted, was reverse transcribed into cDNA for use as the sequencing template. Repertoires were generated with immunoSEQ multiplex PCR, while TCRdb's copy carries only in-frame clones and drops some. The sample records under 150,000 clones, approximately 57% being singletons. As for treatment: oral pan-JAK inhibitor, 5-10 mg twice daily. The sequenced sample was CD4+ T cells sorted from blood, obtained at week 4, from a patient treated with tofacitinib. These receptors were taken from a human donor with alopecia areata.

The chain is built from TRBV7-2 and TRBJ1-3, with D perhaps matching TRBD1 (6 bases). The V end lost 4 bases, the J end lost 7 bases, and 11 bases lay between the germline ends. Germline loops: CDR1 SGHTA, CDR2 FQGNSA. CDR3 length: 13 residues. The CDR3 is CASSSGQLNTIYF. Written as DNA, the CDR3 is TGTGCCAGCAGCTCCGGACAGCTGAACACCATATATTTT.

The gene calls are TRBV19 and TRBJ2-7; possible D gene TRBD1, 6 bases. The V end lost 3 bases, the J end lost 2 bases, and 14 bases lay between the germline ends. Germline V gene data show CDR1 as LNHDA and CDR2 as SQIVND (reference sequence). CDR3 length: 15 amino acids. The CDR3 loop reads CASSIGDRSTYEQYF. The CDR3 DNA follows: TGTGCCAGTAGTATCGGAGACAGGTCGACCTACGAGCAGTACTTC. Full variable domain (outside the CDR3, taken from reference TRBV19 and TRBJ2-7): DGGITQSPKYLFRKEGQNVTLSCEQNLNHDAMYWYRQDPGQGLRLIYYSQIVNDFQKGDIAEGYSVSREKKESFPLTVTSAQKNPTAFYLCASSIGDRSTYEQYFGPGTRLTVT.

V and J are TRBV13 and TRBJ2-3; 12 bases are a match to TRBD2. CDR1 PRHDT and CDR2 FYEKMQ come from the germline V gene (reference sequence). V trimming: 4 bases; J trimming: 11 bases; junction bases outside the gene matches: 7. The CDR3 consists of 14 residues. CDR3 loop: CASSSRTSGIKQYF. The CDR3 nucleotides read TGTGCCAGCAGCTCCAGGACTAGCGGGATTAAGCAGTATTTT.

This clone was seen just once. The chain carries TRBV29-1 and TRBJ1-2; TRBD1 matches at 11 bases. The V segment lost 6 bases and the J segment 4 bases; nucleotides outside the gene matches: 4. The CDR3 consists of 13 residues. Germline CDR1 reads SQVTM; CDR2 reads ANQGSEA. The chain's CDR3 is CSVGQGDFYGYTF. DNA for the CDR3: TGCAGCGTGGGACAGGGGGATTTCTATGGCTACACCTTC.

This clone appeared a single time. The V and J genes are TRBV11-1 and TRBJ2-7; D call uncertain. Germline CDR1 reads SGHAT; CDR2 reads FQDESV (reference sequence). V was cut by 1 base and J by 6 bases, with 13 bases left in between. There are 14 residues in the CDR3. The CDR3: CASSLVVNPVEQYF. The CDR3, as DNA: TGTGCCAGCAGCTTAGTTGTAAACCCCGTCGAGCAGTACTTC.

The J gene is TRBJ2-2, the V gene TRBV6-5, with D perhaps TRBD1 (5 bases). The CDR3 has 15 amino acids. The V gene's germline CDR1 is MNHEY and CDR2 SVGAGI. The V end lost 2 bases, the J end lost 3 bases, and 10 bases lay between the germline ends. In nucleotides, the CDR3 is TGTGCCAGCAGTTACGAACAGGCGGACACCGGGGAGCTGTTTTTT. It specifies CASSYEQADTGELFF.

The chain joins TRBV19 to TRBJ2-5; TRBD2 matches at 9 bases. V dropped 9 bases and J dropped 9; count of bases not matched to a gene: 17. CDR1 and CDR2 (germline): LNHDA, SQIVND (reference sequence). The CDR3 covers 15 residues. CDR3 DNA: TGTGCCAGCCGCCCAGCGGGGGGCCCCTCCACGGCCCAGTACTTC. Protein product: CASRPAGGPSTAQYF.

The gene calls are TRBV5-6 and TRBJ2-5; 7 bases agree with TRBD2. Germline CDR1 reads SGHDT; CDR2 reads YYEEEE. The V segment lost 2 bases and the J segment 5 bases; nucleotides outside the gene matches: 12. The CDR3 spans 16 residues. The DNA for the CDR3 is TGTGCCAGCAGCTTCACCGCGGGGGTTGGACTGGAGACCCAGTACTTC. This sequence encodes CASSFTAGVGLETQYF.

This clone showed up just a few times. As DNA, the CDR3 is TGTGCCAGCAGCACCATGACAGTCAGCACAGATACGCAGTATTTT. Translating it yields CASSTMTVSTDTQYF. The chain couples TRBV21-1 to TRBJ2-3; TRBD1, the table's D call, lacks a check against the DNA. TRBV21-1 is labeled a pseudogene. There are 15 residues in the CDR3.

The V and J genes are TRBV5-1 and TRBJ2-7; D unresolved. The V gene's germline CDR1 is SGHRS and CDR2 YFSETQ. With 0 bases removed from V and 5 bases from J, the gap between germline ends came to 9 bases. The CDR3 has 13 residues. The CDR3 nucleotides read TGCGCCAGCAGCTTGGTAGGCAGGCACGAGCAGTACTTC. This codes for CASSLVGRHEQYF.

The CDR3 here is CASSFVSYEQYF. The CDR3, as DNA: TGTGCCAGCAGCTTCGTATCCTACGAGCAGTACTTC. This chain joins TRBV7-2 and TRBJ2-7; the D is unclear. V was cut by 3 bases and J by 1 base, with 4 bases left in between. CDR1 SGHTA and CDR2 FQGNSA come from the germline V gene. There are 12 residues in the CDR3. Full variable domain (rest looked up from reference TRBV7-2 and TRBJ2-7): GAGVSQSPSNKVTEKGKDVELRCDPISGHTALYWYRQSLGQGLEFLIYFQGNSAPDKSGLPSDRFSAERTGGSVSTLTIQRTQQEDSAVYLCASSFVSYEQYFGPGTRLTVT.

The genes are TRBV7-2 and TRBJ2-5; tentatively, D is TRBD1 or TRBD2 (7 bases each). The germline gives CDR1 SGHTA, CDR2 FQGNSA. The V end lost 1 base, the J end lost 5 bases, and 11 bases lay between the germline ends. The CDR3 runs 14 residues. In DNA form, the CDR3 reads TGTGCCAGCAGCTTAGACAGGGGAGGGGAGACCCAGTACTTC. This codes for CASSLDRGGETQYF.

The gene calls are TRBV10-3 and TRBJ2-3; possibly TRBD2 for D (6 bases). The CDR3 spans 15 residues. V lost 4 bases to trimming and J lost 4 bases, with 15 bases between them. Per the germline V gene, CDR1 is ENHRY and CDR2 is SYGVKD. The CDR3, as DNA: TGTGCCATCAGTGTTGGTCAGGGAGGTCCAGATACGCAGTATTTT. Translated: CAISVGQGGPDTQYF.

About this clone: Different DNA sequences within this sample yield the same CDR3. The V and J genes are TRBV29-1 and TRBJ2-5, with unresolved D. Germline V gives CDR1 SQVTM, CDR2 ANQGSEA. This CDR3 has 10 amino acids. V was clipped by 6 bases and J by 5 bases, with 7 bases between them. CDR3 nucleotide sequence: TGCAGCGTCGTCGGGGAGACCCAGTACTTC. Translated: CSVVGETQYF.

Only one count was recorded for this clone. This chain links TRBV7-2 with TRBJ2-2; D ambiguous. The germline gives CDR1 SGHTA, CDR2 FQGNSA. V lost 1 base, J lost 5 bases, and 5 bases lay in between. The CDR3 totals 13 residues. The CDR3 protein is CASSLGPTGELFF. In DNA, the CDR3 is TGTGCCAGCAGCTTAGGTCCAACCGGGGAGCTGTTTTTT.

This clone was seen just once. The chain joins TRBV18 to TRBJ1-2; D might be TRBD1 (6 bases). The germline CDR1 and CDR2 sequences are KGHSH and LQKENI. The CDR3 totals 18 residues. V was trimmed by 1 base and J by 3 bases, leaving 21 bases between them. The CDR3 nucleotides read TGTGCCAGCTCACCACGAAGGGTCAGGGGAAACAAGGACTATGGCTACACCTTC. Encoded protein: CASSPRRVRGNKDYGYTF.

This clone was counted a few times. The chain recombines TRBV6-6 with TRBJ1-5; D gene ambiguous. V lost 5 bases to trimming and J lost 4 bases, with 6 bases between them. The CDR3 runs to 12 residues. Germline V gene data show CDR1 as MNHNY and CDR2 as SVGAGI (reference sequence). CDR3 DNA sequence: TGTGCCAGCAGTACAGCTAATCAGCCCCAGCATTTT. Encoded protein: CASSTANQPQHF.

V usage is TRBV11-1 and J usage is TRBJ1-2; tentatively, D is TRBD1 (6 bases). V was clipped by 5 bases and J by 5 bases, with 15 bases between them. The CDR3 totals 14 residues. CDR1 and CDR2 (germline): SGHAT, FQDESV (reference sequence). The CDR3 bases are TGTGCCAGCAGCCCGGGACAACACTTTTATGGCTACACCTTC. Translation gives CASSPGQHFYGYTF.

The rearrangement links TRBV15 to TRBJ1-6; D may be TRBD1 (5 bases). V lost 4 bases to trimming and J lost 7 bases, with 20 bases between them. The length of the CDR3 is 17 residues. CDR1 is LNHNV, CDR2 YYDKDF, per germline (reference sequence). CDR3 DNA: TGTGCCACCAGCACCCTTCGACTGGGGGTGAGAAATTCACCCCTCCACTTT. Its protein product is CATSTLRLGVRNSPLHF.

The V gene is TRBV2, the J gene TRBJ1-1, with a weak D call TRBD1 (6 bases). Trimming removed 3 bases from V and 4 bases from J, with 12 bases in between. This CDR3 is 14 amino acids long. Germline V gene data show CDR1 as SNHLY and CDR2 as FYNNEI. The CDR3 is CASSDRGRGTEAFF. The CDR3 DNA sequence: TGTGCCAGCAGTGATCGGGGGCGTGGCACTGAAGCTTTCTTT.

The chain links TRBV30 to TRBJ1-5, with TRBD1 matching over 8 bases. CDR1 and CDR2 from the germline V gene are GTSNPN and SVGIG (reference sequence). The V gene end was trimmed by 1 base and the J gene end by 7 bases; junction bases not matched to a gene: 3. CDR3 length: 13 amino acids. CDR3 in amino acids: CAWSGQGYQPQHF. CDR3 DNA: TGTGCCTGGAGTGGACAGGGGTACCAGCCCCAGCATTTT.

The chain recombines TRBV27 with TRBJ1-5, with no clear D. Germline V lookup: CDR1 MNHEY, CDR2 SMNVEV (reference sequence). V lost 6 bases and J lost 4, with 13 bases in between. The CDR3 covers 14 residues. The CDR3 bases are TGTGCCAGCAGCCCTGGACGTTGGAATCAGCCCCAGCATTTT. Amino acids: CASSPGRWNQPQHF.

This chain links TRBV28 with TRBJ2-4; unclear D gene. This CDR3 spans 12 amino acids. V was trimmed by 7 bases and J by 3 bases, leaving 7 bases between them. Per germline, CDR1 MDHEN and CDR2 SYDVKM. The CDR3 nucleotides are TGTGCCAGCAACGCAGGCAAAAACATTCAGTACTTC. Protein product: CASNAGKNIQYF.

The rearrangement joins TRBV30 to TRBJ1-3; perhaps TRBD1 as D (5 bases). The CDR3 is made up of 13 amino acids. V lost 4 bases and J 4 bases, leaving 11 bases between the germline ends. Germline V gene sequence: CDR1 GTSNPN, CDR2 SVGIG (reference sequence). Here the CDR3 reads CAWTRDLGNTIYF. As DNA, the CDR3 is TGTGCCTGGACCCGGGACCTCGGAAACACCATATATTTT.

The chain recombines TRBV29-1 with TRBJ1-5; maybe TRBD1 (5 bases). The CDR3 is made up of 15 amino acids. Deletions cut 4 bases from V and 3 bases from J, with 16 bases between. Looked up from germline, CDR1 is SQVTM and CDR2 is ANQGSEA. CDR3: CSVAVAGTDNQPQHF. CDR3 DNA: TGCAGCGTTGCGGTGGCTGGGACGGACAATCAGCCCCAGCATTTT.

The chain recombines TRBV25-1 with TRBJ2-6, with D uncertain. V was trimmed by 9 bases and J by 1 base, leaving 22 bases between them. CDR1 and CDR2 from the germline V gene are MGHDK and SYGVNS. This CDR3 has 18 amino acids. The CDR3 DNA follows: TGTGCCAGGAACGGCGATGAACTTTCCTATTCTGGGGCCAACGTCCTGACTTTC. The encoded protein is CARNGDELSYSGANVLTF.

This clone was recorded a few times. CDR3 region: CASSPTDGTDTQYF. CDR3 in DNA: TGCGCCAGCAGCCCAACGGACGGCACAGATACGCAGTATTTT. The chain carries TRBV5-1 and TRBJ2-3; no definite D call. V was shortened by 4 bases and J by 1 base, with 10 bases between the two germline ends. CDR3 length: 14 amino acids. CDR1 is SGHRS, CDR2 YFSETQ, per germline.

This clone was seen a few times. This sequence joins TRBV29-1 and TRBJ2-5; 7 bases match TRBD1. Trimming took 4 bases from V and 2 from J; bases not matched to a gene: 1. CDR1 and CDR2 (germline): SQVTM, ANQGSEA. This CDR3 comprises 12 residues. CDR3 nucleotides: TGCAGCGTTGGCAGGGGGCAAGAGACCCAGTACTTC. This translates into CSVGRGQETQYF.

CDR3 sequence (DNA): TGTGCCAGCAGCTTAACGGCTAGCGGGGGCGAGCAGTACTTC. It is translated as CASSLTASGGEQYF. This sequence joins TRBV7-2 and TRBJ2-7; 10 bases fit TRBD2. The germline gives CDR1 SGHTA, CDR2 FQGNSA. The CDR3 runs to 14 residues. Trimming removed 2 bases from V and 6 bases from J; junction bases left unmatched: 4.

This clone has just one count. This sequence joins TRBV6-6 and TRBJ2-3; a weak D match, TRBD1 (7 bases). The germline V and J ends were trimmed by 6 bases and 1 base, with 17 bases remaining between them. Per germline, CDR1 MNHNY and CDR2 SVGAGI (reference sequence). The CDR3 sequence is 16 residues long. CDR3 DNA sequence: TGTGCCAGCAGCGGGGGACAGACGACCCGCACAGATACGCAGTATTTT. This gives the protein CASSGGQTTRTDTQYF.

CDR3 sequence (DNA): TGCGCCAGCAGCTTGGGGGACGAAAGGGAGCAGTTCTTC. Amino acids: CASSLGDEREQFF. V and J are TRBV5-1 and TRBJ2-1; D tentatively fits TRBD1 or TRBD2 (5 bases each). Trimming stripped 0 bases from V and 10 bases from J, with 11 bases between. The germline gives CDR1 SGHRS, CDR2 YFSETQ. The CDR3 sequence is 13 residues long.

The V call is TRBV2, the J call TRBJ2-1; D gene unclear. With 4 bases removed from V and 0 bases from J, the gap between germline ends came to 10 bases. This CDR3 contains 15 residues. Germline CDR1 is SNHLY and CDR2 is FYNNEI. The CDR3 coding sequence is TGTGCCAGCAGTGTTCACACCACCTCCTACAATGAGCAGTTCTTC. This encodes CASSVHTTSYNEQFF.